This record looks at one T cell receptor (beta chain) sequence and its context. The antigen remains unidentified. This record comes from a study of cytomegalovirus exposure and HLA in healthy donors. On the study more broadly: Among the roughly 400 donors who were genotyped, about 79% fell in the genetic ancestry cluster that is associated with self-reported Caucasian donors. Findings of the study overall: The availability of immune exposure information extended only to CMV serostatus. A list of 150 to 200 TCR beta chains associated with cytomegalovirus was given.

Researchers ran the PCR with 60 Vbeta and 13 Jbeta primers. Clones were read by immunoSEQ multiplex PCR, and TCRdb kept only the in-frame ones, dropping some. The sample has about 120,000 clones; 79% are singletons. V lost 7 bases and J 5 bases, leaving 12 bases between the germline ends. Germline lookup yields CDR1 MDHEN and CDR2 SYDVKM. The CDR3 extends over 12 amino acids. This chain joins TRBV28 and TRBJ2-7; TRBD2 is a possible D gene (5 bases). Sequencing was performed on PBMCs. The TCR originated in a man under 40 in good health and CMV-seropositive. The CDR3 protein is CASTSHGNEQYF. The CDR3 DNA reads TGTGCCAGCACTTCTCACGGGAACGAGCAGTACTTC.